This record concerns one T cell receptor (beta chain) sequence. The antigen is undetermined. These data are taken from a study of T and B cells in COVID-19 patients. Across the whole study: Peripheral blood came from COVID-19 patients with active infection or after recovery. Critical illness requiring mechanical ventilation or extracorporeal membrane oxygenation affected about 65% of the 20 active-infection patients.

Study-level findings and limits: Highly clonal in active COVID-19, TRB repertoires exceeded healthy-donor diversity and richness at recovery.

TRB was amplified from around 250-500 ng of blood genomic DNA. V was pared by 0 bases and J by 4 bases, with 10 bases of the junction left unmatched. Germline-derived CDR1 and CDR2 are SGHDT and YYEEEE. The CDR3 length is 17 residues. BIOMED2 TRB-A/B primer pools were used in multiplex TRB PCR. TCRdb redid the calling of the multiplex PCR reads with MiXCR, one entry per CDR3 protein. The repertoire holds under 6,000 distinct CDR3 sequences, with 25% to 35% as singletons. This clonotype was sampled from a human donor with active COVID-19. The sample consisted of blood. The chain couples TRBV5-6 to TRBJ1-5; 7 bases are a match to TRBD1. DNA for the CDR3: TGTGCCAGCAGCTTGGTCCAGGGGGGGGTACGGAATCAGCCCCAGCATTTT. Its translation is CASSLVQGGVRNQPQHF.